This paragraph reports one T cell receptor beta chain. What it binds is not known. The data were obtained in a study of CD8+ T cells in alopecia areata. Study-level findings and limits: Compared with normal scalp, lesional scalp had higher clonality and more expanded CD8+ clones. Besides other cells, scalp samples also yield sequences of resident alphabeta T cells from normal skin.

TCR sequencing used cDNA made by reverse transcription of extracted RNA. Clones were sequenced by immunoSEQ multiplex PCR, and TCRdb holds only the in-frame ones, with some missing. The table includes 80,000 to 100,000 clones, 41% detected once. The germline V gene encodes CDR1 SGHRS and CDR2 YFSETQ. This CDR3 has 15 amino acids. The J segment lost 2 bases and the V segment lost 3 bases, leaving 6 bases of the junction unmatched. Sequencing was done on a sample of CD4+ T cells sorted from blood. The TCR sequence derives from a human donor with alopecia areata. V is TRBV5-1 and J is TRBJ2-3, with 7 nucleotides matching TRBD2. The CDR3 spells CASSWGGSSTDTQYF. CDR3 in DNA: TGCGCCAGCAGCTGGGGCGGGAGTTCCACAGATACGCAGTATTTT.